In terms of frequency, the clone carrying this T cell receptor beta chain is medium-sized. TCRdb reworked the 5' RACE reads into one entry per CDR3 protein, no DNA. The sample data list about 140,000 distinct CDR3 sequences. The data belong to a study of monozygotic twins with inflammatory bowel disease. The CDR3 runs 16 residues. Sequenced sample: blood. The source is a human donor with ulcerative colitis or Crohn's disease, or a healthy co-twin of an affected twin (not recorded which). The genes are TRBV12-3 or TRBV12-4 and TRBJ1-1. The CDR3 here is CATYPEWVEKNTEAFF.